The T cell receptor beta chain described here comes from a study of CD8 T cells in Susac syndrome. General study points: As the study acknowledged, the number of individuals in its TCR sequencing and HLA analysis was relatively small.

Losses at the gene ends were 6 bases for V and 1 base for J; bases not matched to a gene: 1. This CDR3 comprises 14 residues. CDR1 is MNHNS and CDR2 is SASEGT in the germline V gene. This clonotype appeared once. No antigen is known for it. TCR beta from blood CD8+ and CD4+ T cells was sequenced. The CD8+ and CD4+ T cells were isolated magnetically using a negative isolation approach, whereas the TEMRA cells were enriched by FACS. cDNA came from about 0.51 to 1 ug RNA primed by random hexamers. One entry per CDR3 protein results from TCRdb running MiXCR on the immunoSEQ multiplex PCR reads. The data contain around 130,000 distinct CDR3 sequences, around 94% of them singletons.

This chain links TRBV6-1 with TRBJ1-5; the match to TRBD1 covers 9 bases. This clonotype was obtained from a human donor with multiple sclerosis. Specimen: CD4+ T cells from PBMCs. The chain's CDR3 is CASRGTGSNQPQHF. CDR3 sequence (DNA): TGTGCCAGCAGGGGGACAGGGAGCAATCAGCCCCAGCATTTT.